These 27 T cell receptor beta chains were all obtained from the same sample, sequenced in a study of T cell repertoires in cytomegalovirus infection. From the reads, TCRdb called clonotypes with MiXCR, one entry per CDR3 protein. The sample lists about 240,000 distinct CDR3 sequences, about 12% occurring once. Sequencing input: PBMCs. These receptors were collected from a human donor in good health (CMV status not recorded). Some clones in this sample may be carry-over from other donors' samples.

This chain connects TRBV6-5 to TRBJ1-3, with D possibly matching TRBD1 (5 bases). CDR3 length: 15 amino acids. The V gene lost 7 bases and the J gene lost 4 bases, with 17 bases spanning the gap. The germline V gene encodes CDR1 MNHEY and CDR2 SVGAGI. CDR3 in amino acids: CASKGLGNIGNTIYF. The CDR3 bases are TGTGCCAGCAAGGGGTTAGGCAATATCGGAAACACCATATATTTT.

Remarks on this clonotype: One end of the junction fails to match germline, which may point to a read error. The gene calls are TRBV4-3 and TRBJ2-1; D possibly corresponds to TRBD1 (6 bases). Germline V gene sequence: CDR1 LGHNA, CDR2 YSLEER. The CDR3 spans 16 residues. The CDR3 DNA reads TGCGCCAGGAGCCAAGAGTTGAGCAGGGGCTACAATGAGCAGTTCTTC. Translating it yields CARSQELSRGYNEQFF.

This clonotype was picked up a small number of times. The rearrangement joins TRBV19 to TRBJ1-5, with 7 bases that match TRBD1. Germline V CDR1 and CDR2: LNHDA, SQIVND (reference sequence). The length of the CDR3 is 14 residues. V shed 3 bases, J shed 7 bases, and the junction held 6 bases outside the gene matches. CDR3 DNA sequence: TGTGCCAGTAGTATCAGACAGGGTGGCCAGCCCCAGCATTTT. Amino acid sequence: CASSIRQGGQPQHF.

V and J are TRBV29-1 and TRBJ1-1; D not certain. The V gene lost 4 bases and the J gene lost 0 bases, with 9 bases spanning the gap. Per the germline V gene, CDR1 is SQVTM and CDR2 is ANQGSEA. This CDR3 spans 13 amino acids. CDR3 sequence: CSVGGTMNTEAFF. Written as DNA, the CDR3 is TGCAGCGTTGGGGGAACGATGAACACTGAAGCTTTCTTT.

This clonotype was detected only a few times. The CDR3 DNA reads TGTGCCAGTAGTAATCCTCCCAGGGGGCAGAATGAGCAGTTCTTC. Translating it yields CASSNPPRGQNEQFF. V and J are TRBV19 and TRBJ2-1; 8 nucleotides match TRBD1. V lost 4 bases to trimming and J lost 7 bases; unmatched junction nucleotides: 9. Germline V lookup: CDR1 LNHDA, CDR2 SQIVND (reference sequence). The CDR3 spans 15 residues.

The rearrangement links TRBV12-3 or TRBV12-4 to TRBJ2-1, with D unclear. V was clipped by 6 bases and J by 10 bases, with 13 bases between them. The CDR3 runs 12 residues. CDR3 nucleotides: TGTGCCAGCAGCCGGATTGCGTGGGAGCAGTTCTTC. It is translated as CASSRIAWEQFF.

This clonotype showed up many times. The chain links TRBV7-2 to TRBJ1-1, with a possible D match to TRBD1 (6 bases). CDR3 length equals 12 residues. Per the germline V gene, CDR1 is SGHTA and CDR2 is FQGNSA. Trimming left V 3 bases short and J 10 bases short, with 12 bases between. The CDR3 nucleotides are TGTGCCAGCAGCTTCGGGGGGCACGGAGCTTTCTTT. Translating gives CASSFGGHGAFF.

There are many counts of this clonotype. V and J are TRBV29-1 and TRBJ2-3; 9 bases line up with TRBD2. The CDR3 contains 14 residues. V lost 5 bases to trimming and J lost 2 bases; unmatched junction nucleotides: 5. CDR1 and CDR2 (germline): SQVTM, ANQGSEA. The CDR3 reads CSVSSGNPTDTQYF. CDR3 bases: TGCAGCGTTTCTAGCGGGAACCCCACAGATACGCAGTATTTT.

This clonotype was detected ten times or more. This chain uses TRBV7-9 with TRBJ1-5; D ambiguous. The CDR3 is made up of 14 amino acids. V was trimmed by 0 bases and J by 9 bases, leaving 12 bases between them. Germline CDR1 is SEHNR and CDR2 is FQNEAQ (reference sequence). CDR3 protein: CASSLATAPRPQHF. The CDR3 bases are TGTGCCAGCAGCTTAGCCACAGCGCCTCGGCCCCAGCATTTT. The complete variable domain, with remaining parts taken from reference TRBV7-9 and TRBJ1-5, reads DTGVSQNPRHKITKRGQNVTFRCDPISEHNRLYWYRQTLGQGPEFLTYFQNEAQLEKSRLLSDRFSAERPKGSFSTLEIQRTEQGDSAMYLCASSLATAPRPQHFGDGTRLSIL.

There are many counts of this clonotype. CDR3 in amino acids: CASSLALRGGGVSGANVLTF. CDR3 DNA: TGTGCCAGCAGCTTAGCGCTACGGGGAGGGGGCGTCTCTGGGGCCAACGTCCTGACTTTC. V is TRBV7-9 and J is TRBJ2-6; TRBD1 or TRBD2 may be the D gene (7 bases each). The V end was cut by 0 bases, the J end by 0 bases, with 18 bases between. Germline V CDR1 and CDR2: SEHNR, FQNEAQ (reference sequence). The CDR3 consists of 20 residues. The full variable domain, completed using reference TRBV7-9 and TRBJ2-6, is DTGVSQNPRHKITKRGQNVTFRCDPISEHNRLYWYRQTLGQGPEFLTYFQNEAQLEKSRLLSDRFSAERPKGSFSTLEIQRTEQGDSAMYLCASSLALRGGGVSGANVLTFGAGSRLTVL.

This clonotype was counted ten times or more. CDR3 sequence reads: CSARVQINQPQHF. The CDR3 DNA follows: TGCAGTGCTAGAGTTCAGATAAATCAGCCCCAGCATTTT. The rearrangement uses TRBV20-1 and TRBJ1-5; unclear D gene. Germline V gene lookup returns CDR1 DFQATT and CDR2 SNEGSKA (reference sequence). The CDR3 totals 13 residues. The V end was cut by 1 base, the J end by 4 bases, with 8 bases between.

This clonotype was counted between two and nine times. This chain joins TRBV7-2 and TRBJ1-4; tentative D call: TRBD1 (6 bases). The V end was cut by 8 bases, the J end by 8 bases, with 18 bases between. This CDR3 region has 14 residues. Germline values: CDR1 SGHTA, CDR2 FQGNSA. The CDR3 DNA follows: TGTGCCAGCTCGACGGGCAGGGGAGACGAAAAACTGTTTTTT. Translating it yields CASSTGRGDEKLFF.

V is TRBV2 and J is TRBJ2-1; tentatively, D is TRBD2 (5 bases). The CDR3 runs 16 residues. V lost 2 bases and J lost 1, with 12 bases in between. The germline CDR1 and CDR2 sequences are SNHLY and FYNNEI. The chain's CDR3 is CASSEPSGLSYNEQFF. CDR3 coding DNA: TGTGCCAGCAGTGAACCCAGCGGCCTTTCCTACAATGAGCAGTTCTTC.

The chain recombines TRBV19 with TRBJ2-1; TRBD2 matches 10 bases. Germline assignment: CDR1 LNHDA and CDR2 SQIVND (reference sequence). With 8 bases clipped from V and 10 bases from J, the junction kept 20 bases outside the gene matches. This CDR3 spans 17 amino acids. CDR3: CASSEGLSGRTFGEQFF. The CDR3 region has the DNA TGTGCCAGTTCTGAGGGCCTTAGCGGGAGGACTTTCGGAGAGCAGTTCTTC.

The table lists this clonotype with many counts. The genes are TRBV5-1 and TRBJ2-3; unclear D gene. The V gene's germline CDR1 is SGHRS and CDR2 YFSETQ. Trimming took off 3 bases at V and 2 bases at J, with 13 bases between the two ends. This CDR3 is 15 amino acids long. The DNA for the CDR3 is TGCGCCAGCAGCTCAGCCTCTGGGCTCACAGATACGCAGTATTTT. It translates to CASSSASGLTDTQYF.

This clonotype was counted at least ten times. The CDR3 coding sequence is TGCAGCGTTCGGGACAGCGGTCAGCCCCAGCATTTT. Its protein product is CSVRDSGQPQHF. The chain recombines TRBV29-1 with TRBJ1-5; the match to TRBD1 covers 7 bases. V lost 5 bases to trimming and J lost 6 bases; unmatched junction nucleotides: 4. The V gene's germline CDR1 is SQVTM and CDR2 ANQGSEA. The CDR3 has 12 residues.

The table lists this clonotype with a few counts. V and J are TRBV18 and TRBJ2-4; TRBD1 agrees at 9 bases. With 1 base clipped from V and 8 bases from J, the junction kept 6 bases outside the gene matches. Germline lookup yields CDR1 KGHSH and CDR2 LQKENI. The CDR3 length is 15 residues. CDR3: CASSPLGQGGDIQYF. In nucleotides, the CDR3 is TGTGCCAGCTCACCACTGGGACAGGGAGGAGACATTCAGTACTTC.

This clonotype was detected ten times or more. The J gene is TRBJ2-5, the V gene TRBV7-2; D is perhaps TRBD2 (5 bases). The CDR3 spans 12 residues. Germline loops: CDR1 SGHTA, CDR2 FQGNSA. V was cut by 5 bases and J by 10 bases, with 14 bases left in between. The CDR3 coding sequence is TGTGCCAGCAGCCCGCCCCCGGGAAGCCAGTACTTC. This codes for CASSPPPGSQYF. The full variable domain, completed using reference TRBV7-2 and TRBJ2-5, is GAGVSQSPSNKVTEKGKDVELRCDPISGHTALYWYRQSLGQGLEFLIYFQGNSAPDKSGLPSDRFSAERTGGSVSTLTIQRTQQEDSAVYLCASSPPPGSQYFGPGTRLLVL.

The rearrangement uses TRBV29-1 and TRBJ2-7; 10 bases align to TRBD1. With 7 bases clipped from V and 3 bases from J, the junction kept 3 bases outside the gene matches. The CDR3 contains 12 residues. CDR1 SQVTM and CDR2 ANQGSEA come from the germline V gene. DNA for the CDR3: TGCAGCGGGGGGGACAGGGGCTACGAGCAGTACTTC. Translated, it gives CSGGDRGYEQYF.

In its sample, this clonotype was seen many times. V gene TRBV19 combines with J gene TRBJ2-7, with 15 bases aligning to TRBD2. With V trimmed by 7 bases and J by 3 bases, 10 bases remained unmatched. Germline V gene lookup returns CDR1 LNHDA and CDR2 SQIVND (reference sequence). The CDR3 consists of 17 residues. DNA of the CDR3: TGTGCCAGTATGTCTCCGGGACTAGCGGGGGGAAGCTACGAGCAGTACTTC. It yields the protein CASMSPGLAGGSYEQYF.

Notes on this clonotype: The junction and the germline gene differ at one end; a read error may be behind it. V gene TRBV14 combines with J gene TRBJ1-5, with D tentatively TRBD1 (5 bases). The CDR3 covers 19 residues. Germline CDR1 reads SGHDN; CDR2 reads FVKESK. CDR3 sequence (DNA): TGTGCCAGCAGCCCCCCTCAGGCTCAGGGCCTGAATAGCATTCAGCCCCAGCATTTT. Amino acids: CASSPPQAQGLNSIQPQHF.

This clonotype was detected ten times or more. The chain links TRBV19 to TRBJ1-5, with D possibly matching TRBD1 (5 bases). From germline, CDR1 is LNHDA and CDR2 SQIVND (reference sequence). Trimming stripped 3 bases from V and 4 bases from J, with 13 bases between. CDR3 size: 15 residues. CDR3 nucleotides: TGTGCCAGTAGTATCCCGGGGGTGGGAAATCAGCCCCAGCATTTT. Its protein is CASSIPGVGNQPQHF.

The chain combines TRBV20-1 with TRBJ1-2, with a tentative D call TRBD1 (6 bases). Trimming cost V 3 bases and J 5 bases, with 16 bases left between them. Germline V gives CDR1 DFQATT, CDR2 SNEGSKA (reference sequence). This CDR3 comprises 14 residues. The CDR3 sequence is CSASIRQDVYGYTF. The CDR3 DNA reads TGCAGTGCTAGTATCAGACAGGACGTGTATGGCTACACCTTC.

This clonotype has ten or more counts. The chain is built from TRBV7-2 and TRBJ2-4, with 8 bases lining up with TRBD1. Germline loops: CDR1 SGHTA, CDR2 FQGNSA. After removal of 1 base from V and 5 bases from J, the junction contained 4 bases not matched to a gene. This CDR3 spans 15 amino acids. CDR3 amino acids: CASSLGQGFQNIQYF. As DNA, the CDR3 is TGTGCCAGCAGCTTAGGACAGGGGTTCCAAAACATTCAGTACTTC.

This clonotype was seen at least ten times. The genes are TRBV7-2 and TRBJ2-3; 9 nucleotides agree with TRBD2. The germline gives CDR1 SGHTA, CDR2 FQGNSA. This CDR3 is built from 15 residues. V shed 0 bases, J shed 7 bases, and the junction held 5 bases outside the gene matches. The CDR3 reads CASSLARLAGNTQYF. In nucleotides, the CDR3 is TGTGCCAGCAGCTTAGCTCGGCTAGCGGGGAATACGCAGTATTTT.

This clonotype came up many times. The chain carries TRBV7-2 and TRBJ2-5; TRBD2 agrees at 7 bases. The CDR3 totals 15 residues. Per germline, CDR1 SGHTA and CDR2 FQGNSA. With V trimmed by 1 base and J by 5 bases, 7 bases remained unmatched. CDR3: CASSLGLAVPETQYF. CDR3 DNA sequence: TGTGCCAGCAGCTTAGGGCTAGCGGTTCCTGAGACCCAGTACTTC.

This clonotype has a handful of counts. V gene TRBV29-1 combines with J gene TRBJ1-1; possibly TRBD1 for D (6 bases). The CDR3 contains 15 residues. The V and J ends lost 0 bases and 4 bases respectively, with 15 bases between them. Germline CDR1 reads SQVTM; CDR2 reads ANQGSEA. For the CDR3, the DNA is TGCAGCGTTGAAGATAGGGCAGGGGCTACCACTGAAGCTTTCTTT. This sequence encodes CSVEDRAGATTEAFF.